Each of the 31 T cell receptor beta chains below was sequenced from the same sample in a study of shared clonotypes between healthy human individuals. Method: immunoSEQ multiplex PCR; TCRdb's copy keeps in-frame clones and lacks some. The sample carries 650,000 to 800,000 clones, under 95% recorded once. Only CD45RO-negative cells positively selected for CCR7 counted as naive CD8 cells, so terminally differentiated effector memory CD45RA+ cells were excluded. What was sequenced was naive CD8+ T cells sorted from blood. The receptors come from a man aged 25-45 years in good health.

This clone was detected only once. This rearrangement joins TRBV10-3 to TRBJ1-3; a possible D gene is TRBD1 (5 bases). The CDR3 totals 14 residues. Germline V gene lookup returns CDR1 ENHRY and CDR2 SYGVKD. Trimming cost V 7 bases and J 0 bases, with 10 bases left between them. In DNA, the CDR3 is TGTGCCATCACTGACAGTTCCTCTGGAAACACCATATATTTT. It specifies CAITDSSSGNTIYF.

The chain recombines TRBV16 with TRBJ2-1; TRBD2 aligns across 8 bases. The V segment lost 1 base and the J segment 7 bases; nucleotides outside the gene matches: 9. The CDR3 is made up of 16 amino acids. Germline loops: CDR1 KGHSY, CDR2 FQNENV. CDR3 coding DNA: TGTGCCAGCAGCCAATGGGGAAGCGGGAGTTCGAATGAGCAGTTCTTC. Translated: CASSQWGSGSSNEQFF.

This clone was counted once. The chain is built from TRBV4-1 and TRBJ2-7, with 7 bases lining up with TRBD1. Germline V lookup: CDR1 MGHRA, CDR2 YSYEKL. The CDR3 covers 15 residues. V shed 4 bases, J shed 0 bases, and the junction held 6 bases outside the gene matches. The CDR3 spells CASSPGQLSSYEQYF. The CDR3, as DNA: TGCGCCAGCAGCCCGGGACAGTTGAGCTCCTACGAGCAGTACTTC.

The CDR3 DNA reads as TGTGCCAGCAGCCCAGGCCCGTCTCGGCAACCCAGGCAGCAGTTCTTC. This sequence encodes CASSPGPSRQPRQQFF. V is TRBV9 and J is TRBJ2-1; no clear D gene. The CDR3 runs 16 residues. Trimming removed 4 bases from V and 11 bases from J, with 25 bases in between. CDR1 and CDR2 (germline): SGDLS, YYNGEE.

The CDR3 DNA sequence: TGTGCCAGCACCAAACAGGGGGAAGGCACAGATACGCAGTATTTT. Its translation: CASTKQGEGTDTQYF. The chain links TRBV7-6 to TRBJ2-3; 8 nucleotides line up with TRBD1. Germline V gives CDR1 SGHVS, CDR2 FNYEAQ. V shed 7 bases, J shed 1 base, and the junction held 7 bases outside the gene matches. The CDR3 length is 15 residues.

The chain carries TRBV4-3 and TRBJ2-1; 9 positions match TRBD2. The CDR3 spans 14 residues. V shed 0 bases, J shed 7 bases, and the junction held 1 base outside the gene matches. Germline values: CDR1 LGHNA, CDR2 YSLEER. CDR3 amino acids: CASSQDLAGNEQFF. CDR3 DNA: TGCGCCAGCAGCCAAGACCTAGCGGGGAATGAGCAGTTCTTC.

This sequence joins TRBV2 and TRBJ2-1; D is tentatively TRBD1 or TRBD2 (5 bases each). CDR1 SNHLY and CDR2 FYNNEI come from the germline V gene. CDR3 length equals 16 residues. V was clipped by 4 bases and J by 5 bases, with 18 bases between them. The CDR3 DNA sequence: TGTGCCAGCAGTGCAGGGACGGCGAGACTTAACAATGAGCAGTTCTTC. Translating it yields CASSAGTARLNNEQFF. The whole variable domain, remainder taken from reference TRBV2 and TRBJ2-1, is EPEVTQTPSHQVTQMGQEVILRCVPISNHLYFYWYRQILGQKVEFLVSFYNNEISEKSEIFDDQFSVERPDGSNFTLKIRSTKLEDSAMYFCASSAGTARLNNEQFFGPGTRLTVL.

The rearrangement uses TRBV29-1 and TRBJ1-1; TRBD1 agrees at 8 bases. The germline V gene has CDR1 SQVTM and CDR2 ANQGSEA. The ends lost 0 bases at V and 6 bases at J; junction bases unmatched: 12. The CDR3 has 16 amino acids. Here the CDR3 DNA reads TGCAGCGTTGAAGATTGGACAGGGAACGGTCCCCCTGAAGCTTTCTTT. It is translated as CSVEDWTGNGPPEAFF.

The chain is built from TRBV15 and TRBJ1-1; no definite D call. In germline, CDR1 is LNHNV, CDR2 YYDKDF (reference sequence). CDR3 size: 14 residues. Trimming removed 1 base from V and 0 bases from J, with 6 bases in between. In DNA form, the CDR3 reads TGTGCCACCAGCAGAGGGTTCATGAACACTGAAGCTTTCTTT. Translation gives CATSRGFMNTEAFF.

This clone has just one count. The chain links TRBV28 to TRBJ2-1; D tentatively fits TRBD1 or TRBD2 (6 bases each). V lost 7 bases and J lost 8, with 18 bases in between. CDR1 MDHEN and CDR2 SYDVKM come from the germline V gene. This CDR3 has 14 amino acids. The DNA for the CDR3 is TGTGCCAGCAACACCGGGACTTGGGGGCATGAGCAGTTCTTC. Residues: CASNTGTWGHEQFF.

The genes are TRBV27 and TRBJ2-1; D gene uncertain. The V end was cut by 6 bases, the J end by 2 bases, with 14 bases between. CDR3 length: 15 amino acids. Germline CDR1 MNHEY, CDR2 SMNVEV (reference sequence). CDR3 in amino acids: CASRPQGGPYNEQFF. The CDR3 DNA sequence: TGTGCCAGCAGACCCCAAGGTGGCCCCTACAATGAGCAGTTCTTC.

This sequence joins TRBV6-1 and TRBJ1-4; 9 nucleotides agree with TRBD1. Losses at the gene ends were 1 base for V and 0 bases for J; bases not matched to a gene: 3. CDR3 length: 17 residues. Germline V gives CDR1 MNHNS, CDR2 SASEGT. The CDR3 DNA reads TGTGCCAGCAGTGAAGACAGGGGGCGACCAACTAATGAAAAACTGTTTTTT. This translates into CASSEDRGRPTNEKLFF.

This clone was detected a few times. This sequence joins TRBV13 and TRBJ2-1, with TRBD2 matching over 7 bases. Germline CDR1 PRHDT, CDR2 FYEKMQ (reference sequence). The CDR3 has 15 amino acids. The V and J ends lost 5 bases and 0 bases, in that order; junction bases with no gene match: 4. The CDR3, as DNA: TGTGCCAGCAGCCCAGGCGGGAGCTCCTACAATGAGCAGTTCTTC. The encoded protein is CASSPGGSSYNEQFF.

CDR3 in amino acids: CASSFNSIPHYGYTF. The CDR3 DNA reads TGTGCCAGCAGCTTTAACAGTATTCCTCACTATGGCTACACCTTC. The V gene is TRBV5-8, the J gene TRBJ1-2; D remains ambiguous. The germline V and J ends were trimmed by 2 bases and 3 bases, with 14 bases remaining between them. CDR3 length: 15 amino acids. Germline CDR1 and CDR2: SGHTS and YDEGEE.

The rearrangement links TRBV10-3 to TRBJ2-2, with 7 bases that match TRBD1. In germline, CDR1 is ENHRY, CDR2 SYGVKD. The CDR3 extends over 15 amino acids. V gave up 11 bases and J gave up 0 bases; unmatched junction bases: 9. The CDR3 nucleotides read TGTGCCTCCAACAGGGGTCAGACGAACACCGGGGAGCTGTTTTTT. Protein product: CASNRGQTNTGELFF.

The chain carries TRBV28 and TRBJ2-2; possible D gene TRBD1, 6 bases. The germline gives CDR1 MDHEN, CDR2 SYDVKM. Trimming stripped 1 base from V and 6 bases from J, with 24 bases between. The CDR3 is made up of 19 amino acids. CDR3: CASSLFPEQGSLSPGELFF. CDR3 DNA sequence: TGTGCCAGCAGTTTATTCCCCGAACAGGGTAGTTTGTCTCCCGGGGAGCTGTTTTTT.

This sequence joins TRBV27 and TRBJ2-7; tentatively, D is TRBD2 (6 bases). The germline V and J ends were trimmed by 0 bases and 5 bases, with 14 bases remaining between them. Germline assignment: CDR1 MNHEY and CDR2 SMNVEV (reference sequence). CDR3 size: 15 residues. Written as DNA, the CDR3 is TGTGCCAGCAGTTTATCGGGGGGTAAACGGGACGAGCAGTACTTC. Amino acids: CASSLSGGKRDEQYF.

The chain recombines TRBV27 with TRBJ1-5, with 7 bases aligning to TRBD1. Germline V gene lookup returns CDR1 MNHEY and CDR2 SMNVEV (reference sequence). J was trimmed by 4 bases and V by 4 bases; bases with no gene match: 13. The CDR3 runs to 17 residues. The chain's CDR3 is CASSSLDRVGKNQPQHF. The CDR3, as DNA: TGTGCCAGCAGTTCGCTCGACAGGGTGGGTAAGAATCAGCCCCAGCATTTT.

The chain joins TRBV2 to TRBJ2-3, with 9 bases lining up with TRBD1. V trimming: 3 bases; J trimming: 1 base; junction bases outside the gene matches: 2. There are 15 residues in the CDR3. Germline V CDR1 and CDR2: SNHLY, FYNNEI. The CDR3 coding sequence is TGTGCCAGCAGTGACAGGGACAGGGGCACAGATACGCAGTATTTT. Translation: CASSDRDRGTDTQYF.

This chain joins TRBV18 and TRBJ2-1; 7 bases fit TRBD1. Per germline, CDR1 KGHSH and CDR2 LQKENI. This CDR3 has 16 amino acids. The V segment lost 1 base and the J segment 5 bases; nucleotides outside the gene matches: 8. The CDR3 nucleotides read TGTGCCAGCTCACCACTAGGACAGGAGATAGACAATGAGCAGTTCTTC. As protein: CASSPLGQEIDNEQFF.

CDR3 sequence: CATSDKFSYNEQFF. CDR3 nucleotide sequence: TGTGCCACTAGCGACAAGTTCTCCTACAATGAGCAGTTCTTC. The V call is TRBV19, the J call TRBJ2-1; possibly TRBD2 for D (6 bases). V was clipped by 10 bases and J by 0 bases, with 13 bases between them. This CDR3 region has 14 residues. Germline CDR1 LNHDA, CDR2 SQIVND (reference sequence).

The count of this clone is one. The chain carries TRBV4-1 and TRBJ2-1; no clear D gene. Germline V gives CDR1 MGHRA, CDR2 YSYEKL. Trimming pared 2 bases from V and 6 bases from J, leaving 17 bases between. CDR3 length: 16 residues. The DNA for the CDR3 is TGCGCCAGCAGCCAACTCCCGGGCGTAGCCTCCAATGAGCAGTTCTTC. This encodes CASSQLPGVASNEQFF.

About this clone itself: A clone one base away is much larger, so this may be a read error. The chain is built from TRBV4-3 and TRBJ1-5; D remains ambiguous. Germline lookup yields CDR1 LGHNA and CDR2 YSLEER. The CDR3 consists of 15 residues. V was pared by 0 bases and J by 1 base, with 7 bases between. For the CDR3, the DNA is TGCGCCAGCAGCCAAGATATGGGCAGCAATCAGCCCCAGCATTTT. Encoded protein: CASSQDMGSNQPQHF.

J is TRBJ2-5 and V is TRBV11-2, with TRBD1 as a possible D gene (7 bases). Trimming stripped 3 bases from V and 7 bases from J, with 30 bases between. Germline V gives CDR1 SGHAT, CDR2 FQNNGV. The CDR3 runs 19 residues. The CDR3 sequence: CASSFPLRQGPFREVTQYF. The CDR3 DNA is TGTGCCAGCAGCTTCCCCCTGAGACAGGGTCCTTTTAGGGAGGTGACCCAGTACTTC.

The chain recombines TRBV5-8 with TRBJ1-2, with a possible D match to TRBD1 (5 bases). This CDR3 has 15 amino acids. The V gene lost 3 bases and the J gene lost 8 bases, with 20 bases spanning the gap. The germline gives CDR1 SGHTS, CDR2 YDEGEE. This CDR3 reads CASSWGVQGSGGYTF. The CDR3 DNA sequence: TGTGCCAGCAGCTGGGGTGTGCAGGGTTCAGGAGGCTACACCTTC.

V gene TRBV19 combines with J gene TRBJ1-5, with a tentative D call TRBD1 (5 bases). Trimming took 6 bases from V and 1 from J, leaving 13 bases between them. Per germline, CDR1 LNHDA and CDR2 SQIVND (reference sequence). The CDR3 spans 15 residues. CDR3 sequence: CASRNPRQSNQPQHF. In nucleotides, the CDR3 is TGTGCCAGTAGGAACCCTAGACAGAGCAATCAGCCCCAGCATTTT.

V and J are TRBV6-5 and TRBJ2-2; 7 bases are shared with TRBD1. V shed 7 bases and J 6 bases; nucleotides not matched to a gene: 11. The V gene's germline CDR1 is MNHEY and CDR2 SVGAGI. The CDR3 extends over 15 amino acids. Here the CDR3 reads CASTQLTGLPGELFF. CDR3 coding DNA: TGTGCCAGCACTCAGCTGACAGGGTTGCCCGGGGAGCTGTTTTTT.

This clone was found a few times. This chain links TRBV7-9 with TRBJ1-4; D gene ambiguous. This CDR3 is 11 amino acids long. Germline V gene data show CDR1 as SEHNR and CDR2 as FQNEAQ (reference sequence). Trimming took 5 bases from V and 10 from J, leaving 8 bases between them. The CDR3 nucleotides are TGTGCCAGCAGCGAGGAGGCAAAACTGTTTTTT. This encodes CASSEEAKLFF.

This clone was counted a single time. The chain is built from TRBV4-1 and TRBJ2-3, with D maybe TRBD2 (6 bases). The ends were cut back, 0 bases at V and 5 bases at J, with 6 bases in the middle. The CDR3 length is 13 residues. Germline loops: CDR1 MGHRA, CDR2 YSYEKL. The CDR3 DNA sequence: TGCGCCAGCAGCCAAGAGGGGGGAGATACGCAGTATTTT. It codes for CASSQEGGDTQYF.

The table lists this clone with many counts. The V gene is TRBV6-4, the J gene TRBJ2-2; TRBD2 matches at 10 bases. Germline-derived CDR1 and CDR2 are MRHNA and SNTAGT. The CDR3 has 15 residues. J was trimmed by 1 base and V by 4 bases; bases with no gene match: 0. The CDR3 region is CASSGTSGNTGELFF. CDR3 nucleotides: TGTGCCAGCAGTGGGACTAGCGGGAACACCGGGGAGCTGTTTTTT.

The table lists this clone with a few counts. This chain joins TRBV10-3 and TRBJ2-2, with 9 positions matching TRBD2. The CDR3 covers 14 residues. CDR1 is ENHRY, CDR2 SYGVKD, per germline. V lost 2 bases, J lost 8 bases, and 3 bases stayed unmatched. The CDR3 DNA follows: TGTGCCATCAGTGAGAGAGGACTAGCGGGGGAGCTGTTTTTT. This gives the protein CAISERGLAGELFF.